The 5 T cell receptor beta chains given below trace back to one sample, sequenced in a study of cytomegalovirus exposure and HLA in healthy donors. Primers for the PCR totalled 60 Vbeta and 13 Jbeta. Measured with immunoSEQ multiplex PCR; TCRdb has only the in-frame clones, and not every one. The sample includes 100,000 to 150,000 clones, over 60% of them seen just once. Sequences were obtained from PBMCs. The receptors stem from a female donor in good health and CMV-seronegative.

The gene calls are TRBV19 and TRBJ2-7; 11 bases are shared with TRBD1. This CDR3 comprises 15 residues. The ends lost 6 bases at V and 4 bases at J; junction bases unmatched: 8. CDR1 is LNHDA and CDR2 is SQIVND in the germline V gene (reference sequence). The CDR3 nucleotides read TGTGCCAGTAGCTCCGGGACAGGGGGTCCATACGAGCAGTACTTC. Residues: CASSSGTGGPYEQYF.

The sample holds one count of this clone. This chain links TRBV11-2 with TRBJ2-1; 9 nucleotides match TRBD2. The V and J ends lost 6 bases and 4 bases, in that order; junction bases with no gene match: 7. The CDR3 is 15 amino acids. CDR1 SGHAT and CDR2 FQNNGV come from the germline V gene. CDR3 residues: CASRNLAGSYNEQFF. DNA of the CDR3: TGTGCCAGCAGAAATCTAGCGGGATCATACAATGAGCAGTTCTTC. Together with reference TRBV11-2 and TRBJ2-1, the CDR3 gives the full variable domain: EAGVAQSPRYKIIEKRQSVAFWCNPISGHATLYWYQQILGQGPKLLIQFQNNGVVDDSQLPKDRFSAERLKGVDSTLKIQPAKLEDSAVYLCASRNLAGSYNEQFFGPGTRLTVL.

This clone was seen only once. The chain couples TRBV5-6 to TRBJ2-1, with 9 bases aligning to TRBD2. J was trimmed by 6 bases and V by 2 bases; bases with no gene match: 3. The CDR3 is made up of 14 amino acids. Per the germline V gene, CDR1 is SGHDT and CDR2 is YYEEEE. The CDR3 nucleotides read TGTGCCAGCAGCTTCGGCGGGGGGGCCAATGAGCAGTTCTTC. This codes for CASSFGGGANEQFF.

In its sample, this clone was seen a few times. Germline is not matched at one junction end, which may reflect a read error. CDR3 nucleotides: TGTGCCATCAGACAGGGATCGGCCGGGGCCAACGGCCTGACTTTC. Amino acids: CAIRQGSAGANGLTF. This sequence joins TRBV10-3 and TRBJ2-6, with D possibly TRBD1 on 6 matching bases. Germline CDR1 is ENHRY and CDR2 is SYGVKD. This CDR3 is built from 15 residues.

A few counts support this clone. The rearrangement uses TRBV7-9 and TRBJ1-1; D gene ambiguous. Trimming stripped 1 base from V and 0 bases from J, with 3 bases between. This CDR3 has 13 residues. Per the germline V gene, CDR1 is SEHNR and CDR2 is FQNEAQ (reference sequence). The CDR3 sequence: CASSLDMNTEAFF. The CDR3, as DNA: TGTGCCAGCAGCTTAGATATGAACACTGAAGCTTTCTTT.